This T cell receptor beta chain was observed in a study of blood T cell repertoires in COVID-19. Across the study: Collection of acute and convalescent COVID-19 samples took place in the United States, Italy and Spain. Nucleic acid was either cDNA or gDNA, and it came from T cells, B-cell-depleted T cells, or PBMCs.

Trimming removed 3 bases from V and 7 bases from J, with 10 bases in between. CDR1 and CDR2 (germline): LNHDA, SQIVND (reference sequence). This CDR3 comprises 14 residues. Per the study methods: From reference gene primer amplification, estimates of nucleated cell counts were derived. Method: immunoSEQ multiplex PCR; TCRdb's copy keeps in-frame clones and lacks some. V and J calls and clone size are given by that table; D and trimming were obtained from the DNA. The table includes over 75,000 clones, less than 95% detected once. This clone was counted a few times. This sequence joins TRBV19 and TRBJ1-6, with D possibly TRBD1 on 5 matching bases. This receptor was identified in a human donor with active COVID-19. The donor label of this sample is uncertain. The sequenced sample was peripheral blood. In DNA, the CDR3 is TGTGCCAGTAGTATTAGGGGAGGAAATTCACCCCTCCACTTT. Its protein product is CASSIRGGNSPLHF.